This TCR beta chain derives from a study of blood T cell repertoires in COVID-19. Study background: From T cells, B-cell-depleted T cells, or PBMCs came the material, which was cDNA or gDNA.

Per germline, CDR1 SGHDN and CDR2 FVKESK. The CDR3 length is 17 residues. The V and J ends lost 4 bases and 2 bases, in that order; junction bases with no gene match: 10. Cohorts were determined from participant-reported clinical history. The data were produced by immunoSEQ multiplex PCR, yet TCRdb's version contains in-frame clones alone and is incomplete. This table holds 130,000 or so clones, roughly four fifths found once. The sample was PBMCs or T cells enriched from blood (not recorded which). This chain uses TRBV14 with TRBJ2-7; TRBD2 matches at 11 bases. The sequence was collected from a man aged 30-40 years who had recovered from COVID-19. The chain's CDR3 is CASSLGTSGGGTYEQYF. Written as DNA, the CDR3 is TGTGCCAGCAGCCTTGGGACTAGCGGAGGGGGTACCTACGAGCAGTACTTC.